This T cell receptor beta chain was obtained from a study of T cell repertoires in aging, cancer and after chemotherapy. The overall study: Paired samples before and after chemotherapy came from chronic lymphocytic leukemia patients on fludarabine- or bendamustine-based regimens.

V gave up 5 bases and J gave up 6 bases, with 13 bases separating them. CDR3 length equals 13 residues. Germline values: CDR1 SQVTM, CDR2 ANQGSEA. Study results and limitations: Median generation probability rose over the chemotherapy interval in each cancer cohort, suggesting rebound thymic output.

A mixed TRB-A/B primer pool amplified rearranged TRB by multiplex touch-down PCR. TCRdb re-derived calls from the multiplex PCR reads in MiXCR, one entry per CDR3 protein. The profile shows 2,000 to 3,000 distinct CDR3 sequences, 40% to 65% of them singletons. The template was genomic DNA from peripheral blood, not RNA. There are a few counts of this clonotype. What it binds is not known. This TCR was sampled from a human donor with a blood cancer. The rearrangement uses TRBV29-1 and TRBJ2-2; tentatively, D is TRBD2 (6 bases). The sequenced sample was blood. This CDR3 reads CSVFVGGSGELFF. In DNA form, the CDR3 reads TGCAGCGTTTTCGTGGGGGGATCCGGGGAGCTGTTTTTT.